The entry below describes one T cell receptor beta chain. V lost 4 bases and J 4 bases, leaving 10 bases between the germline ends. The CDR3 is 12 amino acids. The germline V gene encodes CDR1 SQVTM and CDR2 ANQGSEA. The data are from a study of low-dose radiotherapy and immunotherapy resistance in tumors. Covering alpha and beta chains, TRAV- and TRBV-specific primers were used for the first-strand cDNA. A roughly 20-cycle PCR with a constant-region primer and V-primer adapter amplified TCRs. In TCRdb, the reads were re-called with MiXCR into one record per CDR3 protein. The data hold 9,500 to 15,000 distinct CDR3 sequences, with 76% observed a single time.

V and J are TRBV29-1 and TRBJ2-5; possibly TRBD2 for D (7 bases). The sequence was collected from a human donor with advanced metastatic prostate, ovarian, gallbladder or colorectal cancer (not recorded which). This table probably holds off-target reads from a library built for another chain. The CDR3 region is CSVGEGGETQYF. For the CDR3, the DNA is TGCAGCGTTGGGGAGGGGGGAGAGACCCAGTACTTC.